Listed below are T cell receptor beta chains from one sample, sequenced in a study of graft-versus-host responses after intestinal transplantation. No antigens are known for them. Sequencing was performed with immunoSEQ multiplex PCR; in TCRdb, only in-frame clones are kept and a portion is missing. The table has about 100,000 clones, over 75% seen once. The material was unstimulated CD4+ T cells sorted from spleen or lymph node cells, obtained before transplant. These receptors were taken from a human donor who was the organ donor for an intestinal transplant. Both conserved end residues are part of each CDR3. A D gene is named only where the DNA matches it firmly. Only some rows state a clone size, as once, few, many or a class for expanded clones.

TRBJ2-1 | 17 | TRBD1 | - | TRBV7-6 | CASSLEISGTGGNEQFF | TGTGCCAGCAGCTTAGAGATCTCCGGGACAGGGGGCAATGAGCAGTTCTTC
TRBJ2-3 | 12 | - | many | TRBV10-1 | CASSESKGQQYF | TGCGCCAGCAGTGAGTCGAAAGGGCAGCAGTATTTT
TRBJ1-1 | 14 | - | - | TRBV18 | CASLSSRVGTEAFF | TGTGCCAGCTTATCGAGTCGGGTGGGCACTGAAGCTTTCTTT
TRBJ1-1 | 14 | - | - | TRBV7-3 | CASSLDPAGTEAFF | TGTGCCAGCAGCTTAGACCCAGCGGGCACTGAAGCTTTCTTT
TRBJ2-7 | 14 | - | once | TRBV5-1 | CASSSQISGYEQYF | TGCGCCAGCAGCTCCCAAATCTCAGGGTACGAGCAGTACTTC
TRBJ1-5 | 13 | - | - | TRBV30 | CAWSGLDNQPQHF | TGTGCCTGGAGCGGGCTCGACAATCAGCCCCAGCATTTT
TRBJ1-2 | 15 | TRBD1 | - | TRBV10-3 | CAISETDRGNYGYTF | TGTGCCATCAGTGAGACCGACAGGGGTAACTATGGCTACACCTTC
TRBJ2-2 | 15 | - | - | TRBV5-1 | CASSLGGEQTGELFF | TGCGCCAGCAGCTTGGGGGGGGAACAGACCGGGGAGCTGTTTTTT
TRBJ1-1 | 13 | - | - | TRBV30 | CAWRGTSYTEAFF | TGTGCCTGGAGAGGGACCTCGTACACTGAAGCTTTCTTT
TRBJ1-4 | 16 | - | - | TRBV2 | CASSEALAGANEKLFF | TGTGCCAGCAGTGAAGCGCTGGCGGGAGCTAATGAAAAACTGTTTTTT
TRBJ1-5 | 14 | - | - | TRBV5-3 | CARRLRGVNQPQHF | TGTGCCAGAAGGCTTAGAGGCGTCAACCAGCCCCAGCATTTT
TRBJ2-3 | 14 | - | once | TRBV2 | CASINAPSTDTQYF | TGTGCCAGCATAAACGCCCCTAGCACAGATACGCAGTATTTT
TRBJ1-5 | 17 | - | - | TRBV4-1 | CASSQAPRRVPDQPQHF | TGCGCCAGCAGCCAAGCCCCGCGGAGGGTTCCGGACCAGCCCCAGCATTTT
TRBJ1-1 | 16 | - | - | TRBV28 | CASSRSTPMMNTEAFF | TGTGCCAGCAGTCGAAGTACGCCCATGATGAACACTGAAGCTTTCTTT
TRBJ1-4 | 15 | - | - | TRBV7-9 | CASSLDLGTNEKLFF | TGTGCCAGCAGCTTAGATCTAGGAACTAATGAAAAACTGTTTTTT
TRBJ1-2 | 16 | TRBD1 | - | TRBV30 | CAWRDLGPGGNYGYTF | TGTGCCTGGAGGGACCTGGGGCCAGGGGGGAACTATGGCTACACCTTC
TRBJ2-2 | 15 | - | - | TRBV7-9 | CASSLPGIGTGELFF | TGTGCCAGCAGCTTACCAGGTATCGGCACCGGGGAGCTGTTTTTT
TRBJ1-6 | 18 | - | - | TRBV18 | CASSPEVGGRSGNSPLHF | TGTGCCAGCTCACCAGAGGTGGGGGGGCGTTCTGGAAATTCACCCCTCCACTTT
TRBJ1-2 | 15 | - | - | TRBV11-2 | CASSSTGRTNYGYTF | TGTGCCAGCAGCTCAACAGGGCGCACTAACTATGGCTACACCTTC
TRBJ1-4 | 15 | TRBD1 | - | TRBV7-9 | CASSLRQGNNEKLFF | TGTGCCAGCAGCCTGCGACAGGGGAATAATGAAAAACTGTTTTTT
TRBJ1-1 | 15 | - | once | TRBV4-1 | CASSDPGILNTEAFF | TGCGCCAGCAGCGATCCCGGGATCTTGAACACTGAAGCTTTCTTT
TRBJ1-5 | 15 | - | - | TRBV7-8 | CASSSHPGRYQPQHF | TGTGCCAGCAGCTCACATCCCGGGCGGTATCAGCCCCAGCATTTT
TRBJ2-5 | 14 | - | - | TRBV7-6 | CASSLRQILETQYF | TGTGCCAGCAGCTTACGACAGATTTTAGAGACCCAGTACTTC
TRBJ1-6 | 13 | - | - | TRBV10-2 | CASSESYQGTLHF | TGCGCCAGCAGTGAGTCGTACCAGGGGACCCTCCACTTT
TRBJ2-7 | 14 | TRBD2 | few | TRBV7-2 | CASSRGRGEYEQYF | TGTGCCAGCAGTCGGGGGAGGGGAGAGTACGAGCAGTACTTC
TRBJ2-4 | 13 | TRBD2 | - | TRBV28 | CASISGGLNIQYF | TGTGCCAGCATCTCGGGGGGTCTAAACATTCAGTACTTC
TRBJ1-6 | 17 | - | - | TRBV28 | CASILSVASSYNSPLHF | TGTGCCAGCATTTTATCTGTAGCGAGCTCCTATAATTCACCCCTCCACTTT
TRBJ1-2 | 14 | - | - | TRBV18 | CASSPPADIYGYTF | TGTGCCAGCTCACCACCGGCAGACATCTATGGCTACACCTTC
TRBJ1-2 | 14 | - | - | TRBV19 | CASSMRVNNYGYTF | TGTGCCAGTAGTATGCGAGTCAATAACTATGGCTACACCTTC
TRBJ1-2 | 14 | - | few | TRBV5-4 | CASSMYQAPDGYTF | TGTGCCAGCAGCATGTACCAGGCCCCCGATGGCTACACCTTC
TRBJ1-1 | 15 | - | - | TRBV18 | CASSAGHGANTEAFF | TGTGCCAGCTCAGCAGGACATGGGGCGAACACTGAAGCTTTCTTT
TRBJ2-4 | 14 | TRBD1 | - | TRBV7-2 | CASSPQGQENIQYF | TGTGCCAGCAGCCCTCAAGGACAGGAAAACATTCAGTACTTC
TRBJ1-4 | 14 | TRBD1 | - | TRBV15 | CASRAGQGNEKLFF | TGTGCCTCACGGGCGGGACAGGGGAACGAAAAACTGTTTTTT
TRBJ1-4 | 15 | - | once | TRBV5-6 | CASSGTPGHNEKLFF | TGTGCCAGCAGCGGGACGCCGGGACACAATGAAAAACTGTTTTTT
TRBJ2-1 | 14 | - | - | TRBV5-1 | CASSLQSGVNEQFF | TGCGCCAGCAGCTTGCAGTCAGGGGTCAATGAGCAGTTCTTC
TRBJ2-1 | 16 | TRBD2 | - | TRBV5-5 | CASSRKSGGAGNEQFF | TGTGCCAGCAGCCGAAAGAGCGGGGGGGCGGGCAATGAGCAGTTCTTC
TRBJ2-7 | 15 | - | - | TRBV11-2 | CASSLAATVSYEQYF | TGTGCCAGCAGCTTAGCTGCGACAGTCTCCTACGAGCAGTACTTC
TRBJ1-5 | 16 | - | - | TRBV6-6 | CASSSSPGQGYQPQHF | -
TRBJ2-3 | 15 | TRBD1 | - | TRBV2 | CASRWTGVKTDTQYF | TGTGCCAGCAGGTGGACAGGGGTTAAAACAGATACGCAGTATTTT
TRBJ2-2 | 14 | - | - | TRBV5-1 | CASTSFPNTGELFF | TGCGCCAGCACCTCTTTCCCGAACACCGGGGAGCTGTTTTTT
TRBJ2-7 | 14 | TRBD1 | - | TRBV7-9 | CASSLTGDHYEQYF | TGTGCCAGCAGCTTGACAGGGGACCACTACGAGCAGTACTTC
TRBJ2-7 | 14 | TRBD1 | few | TRBV19 | CASSIRQGAYEQYF | TGTGCCAGTAGTATTAGGCAGGGGGCCTACGAGCAGTACTTC
TRBJ2-4 | 18 | TRBD2 | - | TRBV15 | CATSWGTSGGLAKNIQYF | TGTGCCACCAGTTGGGGGACTAGCGGGGGACTAGCCAAAAACATTCAGTACTTC